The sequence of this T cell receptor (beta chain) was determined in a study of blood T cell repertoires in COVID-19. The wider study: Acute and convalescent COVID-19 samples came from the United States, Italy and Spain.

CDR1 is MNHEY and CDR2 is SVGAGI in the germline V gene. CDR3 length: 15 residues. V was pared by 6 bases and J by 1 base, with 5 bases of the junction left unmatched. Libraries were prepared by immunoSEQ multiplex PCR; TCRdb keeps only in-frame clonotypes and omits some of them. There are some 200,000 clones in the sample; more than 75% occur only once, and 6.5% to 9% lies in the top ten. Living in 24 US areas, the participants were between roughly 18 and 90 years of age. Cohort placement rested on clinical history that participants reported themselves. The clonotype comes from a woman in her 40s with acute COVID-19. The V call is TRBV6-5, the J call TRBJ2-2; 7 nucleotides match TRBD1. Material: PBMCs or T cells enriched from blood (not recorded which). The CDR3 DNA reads TGTGCCAGCAGAGAGGACAGGAGGAACACCGGGGAGCTGTTTTTT. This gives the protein CASREDRRNTGELFF.